A selection of T cell receptor beta chains follows, all from one sample in a study of cytomegalovirus exposure and HLA in healthy donors. Clones were read by immunoSEQ multiplex PCR, and TCRdb kept only the in-frame ones, dropping some. The table includes around 190,000 clones, 85% detected once. Sequenced: PBMCs. All receptors come from a man aged 18-30 years in good health and CMV-seropositive. Both conserved end residues are part of each CDR3. Fields, in order: CDR3 DNA, CDR3 protein, clone size, J gene, V gene, D gene. A D gene is named only where the DNA matches it firmly. The size entry is marked missing in some rows and otherwise reads once, few, many or a size class.

DNA: TGTGCCAGCAGTCGTCGGGACAGGGAGGGTCAGCCCCAGCATTTT
CDR3: CASSRRDREGQPQHF
size: NA
J: TRBJ1-5
V: TRBV28
D: TRBD1

DNA: TGCGCCAGCAGCTTGGTTGGAGCTAACTATGGCTACACCTTC
CDR3: CASSLVGANYGYTF
size: NA
J: TRBJ1-2
V: TRBV5-1
D: NA

DNA: TGTGCCAGCAGGAGGACAGGGCGGGAGACCCAGTACTTC
CDR3: CASRRTGRETQYF
size: once
J: TRBJ2-5
V: TRBV28
D: TRBD1

DNA: TGTGCCAGCAGCTTAGATCAGAATCAATGGCATTCACCCCTCCACTTT
CDR3: CASSLDQNQWHSPLHF
size: NA
J: TRBJ1-6
V: TRBV11-2
D: NA

DNA: TGCGCCAGCAGCCATCCAGGGGGCAAGGATCAGCCCCAGCATTTT
CDR3: CASSHPGGKDQPQHF
size: NA
J: TRBJ1-5
V: TRBV4-1
D: TRBD1

DNA: TGTGCCAGCAGTGGGACTAACACCGGGGAGCTGTTTTTT
CDR3: CASSGTNTGELFF
size: many
J: TRBJ2-2
V: TRBV6-4
D: NA

DNA: TGCAGCGTTGAGTTCGGGACAAAGAACACTGAAGCTTTCTTT
CDR3: CSVEFGTKNTEAFF
size: NA
J: TRBJ1-1
V: TRBV29-1
D: NA

DNA: TGTGCTAGTGGTTCGGTCGGAGGGGGCTTCACCGGGGAGCTGTTTTTT
CDR3: CASGSVGGGFTGELFF
size: NA
J: TRBJ2-2
V: TRBV12-5
D: NA

DNA: TGTGCCAGTAGTCCCGGTGGTAGCGTCGAGACCCAGTACTTC
CDR3: CASSPGGSVETQYF
size: NA
J: TRBJ2-5
V: TRBV19
D: NA

DNA: TGTGCCAGCAGTTGGGGACAGGGGACGTACGAGCAGTACTTC
CDR3: CASSWGQGTYEQYF
size: NA
J: TRBJ2-7
V: TRBV27
D: TRBD1

DNA: TGTGCCAGCAGCTTGGATGGAGGGGCCGACTACGAGCAGTACTTC
CDR3: CASSLDGGADYEQYF
size: NA
J: TRBJ2-7
V: TRBV5-6
D: NA

DNA: TGCAGCGTTGAAGGTGACATCGGCAGGGCTAGATCTAACTATGGCTACACCTTC
CDR3: CSVEGDIGRARSNYGYTF
size: NA
J: TRBJ1-2
V: TRBV29-1
D: NA

DNA: TGTGCCAGCAGTAGGCGGGAGGGCAATGAGCAGTTCTTC
CDR3: CASSRREGNEQFF
size: NA
J: TRBJ2-1
V: TRBV6-5
D: TRBD2

DNA: TGTGCCAGCAGCCCCTTTGAGGTTGCCGTCATCTCTGGGGCCAACGTCCTGACTTTC
CDR3: CASSPFEVAVISGANVLTF
size: once
J: TRBJ2-6
V: TRBV5-4
D: NA

DNA: TGTGCCAGCAGCTTAGATCAACGGGGATACGAGCAGTACTTC
CDR3: CASSLDQRGYEQYF
size: NA
J: TRBJ2-7
V: TRBV11-2
D: NA

DNA: TGCGCCAGCAGCTTGCAGGGCGGTAATTCACCCCTCCACTTT
CDR3: CASSLQGGNSPLHF
size: few
J: TRBJ1-6
V: TRBV5-1
D: NA

DNA: TGCGCCAGCAGCGGGGGGGCCTACAATGAGCAGTTCTTC
CDR3: CASSGGAYNEQFF
size: NA
J: TRBJ2-1
V: TRBV10-1
D: TRBD2

DNA: TGTGCCAGCAGCTCCACAGGGGGAGAGACCCAGTACTTC
CDR3: CASSSTGGETQYF
size: NA
J: TRBJ2-5
V: TRBV7-3
D: TRBD1

DNA: TGCGCCACCACTAGCGGGAGTGACAATGAGCAGTTCTTC
CDR3: CATTSGSDNEQFF
size: NA
J: TRBJ2-1
V: TRBV5-1
D: TRBD2

DNA: TGTGCCAGCAGTTTAGGGACAGGGCATCAGCCCCAGCATTTT
CDR3: CASSLGTGHQPQHF
size: NA
J: TRBJ1-5
V: TRBV27
D: TRBD1

DNA: TGTGCCAGCAGCCCGACAGGCCCCCAAGAGACCCAGTACTTC
CDR3: CASSPTGPQETQYF
size: NA
J: TRBJ2-5
V: TRBV11-2
D: NA

DNA: TGCAGAGGGAGCATGAACACTGAAGCTTTCTTT
CDR3: CRGSMNTEAFF
size: NA
J: TRBJ1-1
V: TRBV20-1
D: NA

DNA: TGTGCCAGTAGGAAGGCTAGCGGTGTGACGAATGAGCAGTTCTTC
CDR3: CASRKASGVTNEQFF
size: NA
J: TRBJ2-1
V: TRBV19
D: TRBD2

DNA: TGTGCCAGCAGTCCTTCGGACAGGGGGCTTTATGGCTACACCTTC
CDR3: CASSPSDRGLYGYTF
size: few
J: TRBJ1-2
V: TRBV27
D: TRBD1

DNA: TGTGCCAGCAGTGAATCGGGGGGGTTCTATGGCTACACCTTC
CDR3: CASSESGGFYGYTF
size: NA
J: TRBJ1-2
V: TRBV6-1
D: NA

DNA: TGTGCCAGCAGCCAAGTGGGACAGCTGAACACTGAAGCTTTCTTT
CDR3: CASSQVGQLNTEAFF
size: NA
J: TRBJ1-1
V: TRBV4-2
D: TRBD1

DNA: TGTGCCAGCAGCTTGGACAGGGACTATGGCTACACCTTC
CDR3: CASSLDRDYGYTF
size: once
J: TRBJ1-2
V: TRBV5-5
D: NA

DNA: TGTGCCAGCAGTGTACTAACAGGGGATGAAAAACTGTTTTTT
CDR3: CASSVLTGDEKLFF
size: NA
J: TRBJ1-4
V: TRBV6-1
D: TRBD1

DNA: TGTGCCAGCAGCTCCCAGGGGAACACTGAAGCTTTCTTT
CDR3: CASSSQGNTEAFF
size: NA
J: TRBJ1-1
V: TRBV7-2
D: NA

DNA: TGTGCCAGCACCCTGACAGGGGGCCTCAATGAGCAGTTCTTC
CDR3: CASTLTGGLNEQFF
size: NA
J: TRBJ2-1
V: TRBV27
D: TRBD1

DNA: TGTGCCAGCAGCCGGGACAGGGTTTATCAGCCCCAGCATTTT
CDR3: CASSRDRVYQPQHF
size: once
J: TRBJ1-5
V: TRBV28
D: TRBD1

DNA: TGTGCCAGCCTCATTACGCGTCCCGCAGGCCTCTATGGCTACACCTTC
CDR3: CASLITRPAGLYGYTF
size: NA
J: TRBJ1-2
V: TRBV28
D: NA

DNA: TGTGCCAGCAGCCCCCCGGGACAGGGGGATAGGGGCTACACCTTC
CDR3: CASSPPGQGDRGYTF
size: few
J: TRBJ1-2
V: TRBV7-9
D: TRBD1

DNA: TGTGCCAGCAGCCCGGCAGGGGACGGGGAGCTGTTTTTT
CDR3: CASSPAGDGELFF
size: NA
J: TRBJ2-2
V: TRBV7-2
D: NA

DNA: TGTGCCAGCAGCGCCAGGGACAGGGTCACAGATACGCAGTATTTT
CDR3: CASSARDRVTDTQYF
size: NA
J: TRBJ2-3
V: TRBV9
D: TRBD1

DNA: TGCGCCAGCAGCCCTCACCGGGGGACAGGGGAAGAGACCCAGTACTTC
CDR3: CASSPHRGTGEETQYF
size: NA
J: TRBJ2-5
V: TRBV10-1
D: TRBD1

DNA: TGTGCCAGAAGCCCCAGCGGGGGGAATGGAGAGACCCAGTACTTC
CDR3: CARSPSGGNGETQYF
size: few
J: TRBJ2-5
V: TRBV5-3
D: TRBD2

DNA: TGTGCCAGCAGTGGGACTAGCGGGAGAGGAGCGGATGAGCAGTTCTTC
CDR3: CASSGTSGRGADEQFF
size: NA
J: TRBJ2-1
V: TRBV6-1
D: TRBD2

DNA: TGTGCCAGCAGCTTAGACAGGGGGCGAGGCTACACCTTC
CDR3: CASSLDRGRGYTF
size: medium-sized
J: TRBJ1-2
V: TRBV11-2
D: TRBD1

DNA: TGTGCCAGCAGTGTTAAAGGAGGGGTAGGCTATGGCTACACCTTC
CDR3: CASSVKGGVGYGYTF
size: NA
J: TRBJ1-2
V: TRBV2
D: NA